These T cell receptor beta chains were read from a single sample in a study of T cell responses to AZD1222 COVID-19 vaccine. Profiled with immunoSEQ multiplex PCR; TCRdb holds only in-frame clones, not every one. The data contain more than 120,000 clones, roughly 90% of them singletons. The source material was peripheral blood, sampled 28 days after the second AZD1222 dose. The receptors stem from an adult who received the AZD1222 COVID-19 vaccine. Both conserved end residues are part of each CDR3. Each record gives: CDR3 DNA, CDR3 protein, J gene, clone size, D gene, V gene. The D gene is left open where the match is weak. The size of a clone is reported for some rows only, either as once, few or many, or as a class for expanded clones.

TGTGCCAGCAGTTTCGGGATCTTTGAAGCTTTCTTT CASSFGIFEAFF TRBJ1-1 - - TRBV12-3/TRBV12-4
TGTGCCAGCAGCTTAGCGGTCACCGGGACAGGGCGTGGCGGGGAGCTGTTTTTT CASSLAVTGTGRGGELFF TRBJ2-2 - TRBD1 TRBV7-6
TGTGCCAGCAGCGTAGGGGCAGGCACTGAAGCTTTCTTT CASSVGAGTEAFF TRBJ1-1 - - TRBV9
TGTGCCAGCAGCTTTCGGACAGGGTTAAATCAGCCCCAGCATTTT CASSFRTGLNQPQHF TRBJ1-5 - TRBD1 TRBV7-2
TGTGCCAGCAGCCAAGGCGGGACTCAACAGCCCCAGCATTTT CASSQGGTQQPQHF TRBJ1-5 - - TRBV3-1/TRBV3-2
TGTGCCATCAGTGAACCCCGCTTAAATCCTTTCTTT CAISEPRLNPFF TRBJ1-1 - - TRBV10-3
TGTGCCAGCAGCGGACTAGCTACGGCCGACTACGAGCAGTACTTC CASSGLATADYEQYF TRBJ2-7 once TRBD2 TRBV6-2/TRBV6-3
TGTGCCATCAGTGAGTGGGCGTCGACTGGGGAGACCCAGTACTTC CAISEWASTGETQYF TRBJ2-5 - - TRBV10-3
TGTGCCAGCGGATCGGGGGTGGGCACTGAAGCTTTCTTT CASGSGVGTEAFF TRBJ1-1 - - TRBV28
TGTGCCAGCAGTTCTAACGGACAGGGGGCTCATGGCTACACCTTC CASSSNGQGAHGYTF TRBJ1-2 - TRBD1 TRBV28
TGTGCCTGGAGTGGCCGTCGAAGGGGTCAGCCCCAGCATTTT CAWSGRRRGQPQHF TRBJ1-5 - - TRBV30
TGTGCCAGCAGGGGGGGCCTGACCACCGGGGAGCTGTTTTTT CASRGGLTTGELFF TRBJ2-2 - - TRBV6-5
TGTGCCAGCAGTCATTCCCAGGATTCTTTGTCACCCCTCCACTTT CASSHSQDSLSPLHF TRBJ1-6 - - TRBV28
TGTGCCAGCAGTTTTGAGCGGGAGGGGGCTTTCTTT CASSFEREGAFF TRBJ1-1 - - TRBV28
TGTGCCAGCAGCGGGTTGACAGGGATGAACACTGAAGCTTTCTTT CASSGLTGMNTEAFF TRBJ1-1 - TRBD1 TRBV5-8
TGTGCCAGCAGTTTTGGTCAGGGGGCTTATGGCTACACCTTC CASSFGQGAYGYTF TRBJ1-2 - TRBD1 TRBV28
TGCGCCAGCGGATTCGGGGGGGGCGGCTCCAGCGGGACTAGGACCTACAATGAGCAGTTCTTC CASGFGGGGSSGTRTYNEQFF TRBJ2-1 - TRBD2 TRBV5-1
TGTGCCAGCTCACCAGATCCGGGATTCAACACTGAAGCTTTCTTT CASSPDPGFNTEAFF TRBJ1-1 - - TRBV18
TGTGCCACCAGCACCGAATCAGGGCCACCCACAGATACGCAGTATTTT CATSTESGPPTDTQYF TRBJ2-3 - - TRBV15
TGTGCCAGCAGTGAAGCGCACGCAGCTCGGGGCGCAGATACGCAGTATTTT CASSEAHAARGADTQYF TRBJ2-3 - - TRBV6-1
TGTGCCAGCAGTTTATCGGCCCCCATTAGGGCGAACTCCTACGAGCAGTACTTC CASSLSAPIRANSYEQYF TRBJ2-7 once - TRBV27
TGTGCCAGTATGGGAGGAAACACCATATATTTT CASMGGNTIYF TRBJ1-3 once - TRBV12-3/TRBV12-4
TGTGCCAGCAGTTATTCGGTGGTTGGTACGCAGTATTTT CASSYSVVGTQYF TRBJ2-3 - - TRBV27
TGCGCCAGCAGCTTAGAAGCTAACTATGGCTACACCTTC CASSLEANYGYTF TRBJ1-2 - - TRBV5-1